This is a list of T cell receptor beta chains from one sample in a study of CD8 T cells in Susac syndrome. TCRdb re-called the immunoSEQ multiplex PCR reads through MiXCR, storing one row per CDR3 protein. The sample lists under 200,000 distinct CDR3 sequences; 85% to 95% were seen once. Sequencing was carried out using CD8+ T cells from PBMCs. The receptor source for this set is a human donor with multiple sclerosis. Each CDR3 is given with its conserved first and last residue. The D gene is left open where the match is weak.

V	J	D	DNA	CDR3
TRBV7-2	TRBJ1-2	TRBD1	TGTGCCAGCAGCTTGGATTACTACCTGGCTGGGACAGGGCGATATGGCTACACCTTC	CASSLDYYLAGTGRYGYTF
TRBV27	TRBJ1-5	-	TGTGCCAGCAAAGAAAGGCAGAGCAATCAGCCCCAGCATTTT	CASKERQSNQPQHF
TRBV20-1	TRBJ1-2	-	TGCAGTGCTAGAGATTTGGGTGGCTATGGCTACACCTTC	CSARDLGGYGYTF
TRBV15	TRBJ2-1	TRBD1	TGTGCCACCAGCAGAGGGGGGACAGGGGCTGATGAGCAGTTCTTC	CATSRGGTGADEQFF
TRBV12-5	TRBJ2-1	-	TGTGCTAGCTGCCGAGCGTACAATGAGCAGTTCTTC	CASCRAYNEQFF
TRBV2	TRBJ2-7	-	TGTGCCAGCAGCTTTCTAGGGGCCCACGAGCAGTACTTC	CASSFLGAHEQYF
TRBV20-1	TRBJ1-2	TRBD1	TGCAGTGTTACGCCGGGACAGAGAATCTATGGCTACACCTTC	CSVTPGQRIYGYTF
TRBV7-6	TRBJ2-2	-	TGTGCCAGCAGCTTATCAGAGAACACCGGGGAGCTGTTTTTT	CASSLSENTGELFF
TRBV6-5	TRBJ2-7	-	TGTGCCAGCAGTTACGAGAGGGGCTACGAGCAGTACTTC	CASSYERGYEQYF
TRBV29-1	TRBJ1-1	-	TGCAGCGTTGAAGATGGCTTGAACACTGAAGCTTTCTTT	CSVEDGLNTEAFF
TRBV18	TRBJ1-5	-	TGTGCCAGCTCACCACCTGAGGGAAACAATCAGCCCCAGCATTTT	CASSPPEGNNQPQHF
TRBV7-6	TRBJ2-2	-	TGTGCCAGCAGCTTAGAAACCGGGGACGGGGAGCTGTTTTTT	CASSLETGDGELFF